A selection of T cell receptor beta chains follows, all from one sample in a study of OX40 agonist ivuxolimab in advanced cancers. The data were produced by immunoSEQ multiplex PCR, yet TCRdb's version contains in-frame clones alone and is incomplete. The table has more than 25,000 clones, 80% to 95% seen once; the top ten hold approximately 9%. The specimen comprised CD4+ or CD8+ T cells sorted from blood, sampled in a trial of the OX40 agonist ivuxolimab. The receptors were sampled from an adult with an advanced solid tumor such as melanoma, head and neck, liver or kidney cancer. The CDR3 runs from the conserved cysteine through the conserved F or W. A D gene is named only where the DNA matches it firmly. Clone size is stated in some rows and not others, as once, few, many or a class when expanded.

v_gene,abundance,d_gene,j_gene,CDR3aa,CDR3nt
TRBV11-2,.,.,TRBJ2-7,CASSLAGRSYEQYF,TGTGCCAGCAGCTTAGCAGGAAGGTCCTACGAGCAGTACTTC
TRBV4-1,.,.,TRBJ1-1,CASSLENTEAFF,TGCGCCAGCAGCCTGGAGAACACTGAAGCTTTCTTT
TRBV7-8,.,.,TRBJ1-1,CASSLNLWDTEAFF,TGTGCCAGCAGCTTAAACCTTTGGGACACTGAAGCTTTCTTT
TRBV5-6,.,TRBD1,TRBJ2-1,CASSLVGRGHYNEQFF,TGTGCCAGCAGCTTGGTAGGCAGGGGGCATTACAATGAGCAGTTCTTC
TRBV5-6,.,.,TRBJ2-7,CASSFAAYEQYF,TGTGCCAGCAGCTTTGCGGCCTACGAGCAGTACTTC
TRBV7-9,.,.,TRBJ2-7,CASSLKGDYEQYF,TGTGCCAGCAGCTTAAAGGGAGATTACGAGCAGTACTTC
TRBV5-1,.,TRBD1,TRBJ1-5,CASTTTGGGNQPQHF,TGCGCCAGCACCACTACAGGGGGCGGCAATCAGCCCCAGCATTTT
TRBV16,.,TRBD1,TRBJ1-1,CASSQLGQGEAFF,TGTGCCAGCAGCCAATTGGGACAGGGTGAAGCTTTCTTT
TRBV2,.,TRBD1,TRBJ1-4,CASRDPGQGEKLFF,TGTGCCAGCAGGGACCCGGGACAGGGTGAAAAACTGTTTTTT
TRBV4-2,.,.,TRBJ2-1,CASSRPVEGSYNEQFF,TGTGCCAGCAGCCGACCAGTGGAGGGGTCCTACAATGAGCAGTTCTTC
TRBV6-5,.,.,TRBJ1-5,CASSYSSQSSPQHF,TGTGCCAGCAGTTACTCGTCCCAGAGTAGCCCCCAGCATTTT
TRBV18,.,.,TRBJ2-5,CASSPQETQYF,TGTGCCAGCTCACCCCAAGAGACCCAGTACTTC
TRBV19,.,.,TRBJ2-3,CASSILDSTDTQYF,TGTGCCAGTAGTATATTGGATAGCACAGATACGCAGTATTTT
TRBV27,.,TRBD1,TRBJ2-7,CASSNRGPTYEQYF,TGTGCCAGCAGTAACAGGGGGCCGACCTACGAGCAGTACTTC
TRBV7-2,.,TRBD1,TRBJ1-1,CASSSKQGGTEAFF,TGTGCCAGCAGCTCGAAACAGGGGGGCACTGAAGCTTTCTTT
TRBV5-6,.,.,TRBJ2-1,CASSLGSSYNEQFF,TGTGCCAGCAGCTTGGGAAGCTCCTACAATGAGCAGTTCTTC
TRBV18,.,.,TRBJ2-6,CASSPSALSGANVLTF,TGTGCCAGCTCACCATCAGCGCTCTCTGGGGCCAACGTCCTGACTTTC
TRBV7-9,.,.,TRBJ1-1,CASSFENTEAFF,TGTGCCAGCAGCTTTGAAAACACTGAAGCTTTCTTT
TRBV6-4,.,TRBD2,TRBJ2-3,CASSDSISGGASTQYF,TGTGCCAGCAGTGACTCGATAAGCGGGGGGGCCAGTACGCAGTATTTT
TRBV23-1,.,TRBD1,TRBJ2-7,CASSQPDRGLEQYF,TGCGCCAGCAGTCAACCTGACAGGGGACTCGAGCAGTACTTC
TRBV5-6,.,.,TRBJ2-5,CASSWKKETQYF,TGTGCCAGCAGCTGGAAGAAGGAGACCCAGTACTTC
TRBV15,.,.,TRBJ1-2,CATSGAGRINYGYTF,TGTGCCACCAGCGGTGCAGGACGAATTAACTATGGCTACACCTTC
TRBV11-2,.,TRBD2,TRBJ2-7,CASSLGVREGRSYEQYF,TGTGCCAGCAGCTTAGGGGTGCGGGAGGGCCGGTCCTACGAGCAGTACTTC
TRBV6-1,.,.,TRBJ2-7,CASSEDPGRSYEQYF,TGTGCCAGCAGTGAAGATCCAGGACGCTCCTACGAGCAGTACTTC
TRBV15,.,.,TRBJ2-7,CATSRDWGEQYF,TGTGCCACCAGCAGAGATTGGGGCGAGCAGTACTTC
TRBV4-1,.,TRBD2,TRBJ2-4,CASSNAATGGKNIQYF,TGCGCCAGCAGCAACGCCGCGACGGGGGGCAAAAACATTCAGTACTTC
TRBV5-6,few,.,TRBJ1-2,CASSTGANIANYGYTF,TGTGCCAGCAGCACCGGGGCCAACATCGCTAACTATGGCTACACCTTC
TRBV7-2,.,.,TRBJ2-1,CASSLAGGVYNEQFF,TGTGCCAGCAGCTTAGCCGGAGGGGTCTACAATGAGCAGTTCTTC
TRBV6-6,.,.,TRBJ2-3,CASSSGSGTSTDTQYF,TGTGCCAGCAGCTCAGGGTCAGGAACTAGCACAGATACGCAGTATTTT
TRBV19,.,TRBD1,TRBJ1-1,CASRRTGGGNTEAFF,TGTGCCAGTAGGAGGACAGGGGGCGGAAACACTGAAGCTTTCTTT
TRBV19,.,.,TRBJ1-5,CASSIGRGVGNQPQHF,TGTGCCAGTAGTATTGGCAGGGGAGTGGGGAATCAGCCCCAGCATTTT
TRBV11-2,.,TRBD2,TRBJ2-1,CASSLGLSHYNEQFF,TGTGCCAGCAGCTTGGGACTATCGCACTACAATGAGCAGTTCTTC
TRBV6-5,.,.,TRBJ2-7,CASSPSEDRNEQYF,TGTGCCAGCAGTCCATCCGAGGACCGAAACGAGCAGTACTTC
TRBV7-9,.,.,TRBJ2-7,CASSLGSGEQYF,TGTGCCAGCAGCTTAGGGAGTGGCGAGCAGTACTTC
TRBV7-9,medium-sized,TRBD2,TRBJ2-3,CASSSRQRAGIDTQYF,TGTGCCAGCAGCTCCAGACAGAGAGCGGGAATAGATACGCAGTATTTT
TRBV29-1,.,.,TRBJ1-1,CSVEETSEAFF,TGCAGCGTTGAAGAAACCTCTGAAGCTTTCTTT
TRBV11-1,.,.,TRBJ2-7,CASSLDPDREGYEQYF,TGTGCCAGCAGCTTAGACCCAGACAGGGAGGGCTACGAGCAGTACTTC
TRBV7-9,.,TRBD1,TRBJ1-5,CASSTTGGGWSNQPQHF,TGTGCCAGCAGCACGACAGGGGGCGGGTGGAGCAATCAGCCCCAGCATTTT